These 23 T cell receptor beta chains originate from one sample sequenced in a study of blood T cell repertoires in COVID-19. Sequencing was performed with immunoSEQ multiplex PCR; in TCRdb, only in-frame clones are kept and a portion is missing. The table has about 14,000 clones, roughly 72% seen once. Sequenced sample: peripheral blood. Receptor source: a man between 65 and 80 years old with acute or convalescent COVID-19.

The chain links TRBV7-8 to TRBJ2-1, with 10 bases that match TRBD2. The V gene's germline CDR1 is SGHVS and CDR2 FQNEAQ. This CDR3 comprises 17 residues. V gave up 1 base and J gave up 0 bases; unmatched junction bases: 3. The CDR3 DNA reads TGTGCCAGCAGCTTAGTAATAGCGGGGGGCTCCTACAATGAGCAGTTCTTC. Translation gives CASSLVIAGGSYNEQFF.

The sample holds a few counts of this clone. The CDR3 DNA is TGTGCCAGCAAAAGCGGGAGGGAAGGGACCCAGTACTTC. This sequence encodes CASKSGREGTQYF. V is TRBV27 and J is TRBJ2-5, with TRBD2 identical over 10 bases. Germline CDR1 is MNHEY and CDR2 is SMNVEV (reference sequence). V was clipped by 7 bases and J by 7 bases; unmatched bases: 6. This CDR3 contains 13 residues.

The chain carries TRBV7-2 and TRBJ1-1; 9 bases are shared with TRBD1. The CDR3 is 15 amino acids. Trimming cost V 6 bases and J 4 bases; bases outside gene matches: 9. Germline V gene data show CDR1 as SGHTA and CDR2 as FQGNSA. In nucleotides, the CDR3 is TGTGCCAGCAGGCACAGGGGGCGGAAGGGCACTGAAGCTTTCTTT. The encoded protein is CASRHRGRKGTEAFF.

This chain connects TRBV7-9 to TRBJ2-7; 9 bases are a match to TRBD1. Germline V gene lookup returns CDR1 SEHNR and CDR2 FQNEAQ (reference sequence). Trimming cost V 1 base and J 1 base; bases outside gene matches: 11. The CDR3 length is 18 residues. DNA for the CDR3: TGTGCCAGCAGCTTAGGCGTTCCTCGGGACAGGGCTTCCTACGAGCAGTACTTC. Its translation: CASSLGVPRDRASYEQYF.

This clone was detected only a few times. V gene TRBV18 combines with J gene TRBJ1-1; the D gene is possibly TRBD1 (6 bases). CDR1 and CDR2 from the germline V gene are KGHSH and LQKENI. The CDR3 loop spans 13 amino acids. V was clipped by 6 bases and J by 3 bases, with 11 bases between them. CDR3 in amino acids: CASSGGLDTEAFF. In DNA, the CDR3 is TGTGCCAGCTCTGGGGGCCTGGACACTGAAGCTTTCTTT.

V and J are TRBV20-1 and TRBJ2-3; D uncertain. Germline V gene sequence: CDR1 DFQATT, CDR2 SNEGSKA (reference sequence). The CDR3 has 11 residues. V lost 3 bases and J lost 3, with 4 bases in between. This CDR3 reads CSARRTDTQYF. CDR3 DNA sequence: TGCAGTGCTAGGCGGACAGATACGCAGTATTTT.

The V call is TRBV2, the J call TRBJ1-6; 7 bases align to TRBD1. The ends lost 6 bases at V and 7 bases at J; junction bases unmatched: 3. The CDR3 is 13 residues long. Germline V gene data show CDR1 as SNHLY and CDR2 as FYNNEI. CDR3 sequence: CASRGDRNSPLHF. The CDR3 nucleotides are TGTGCCAGCAGGGGGGACAGAAATTCACCCCTCCACTTT.

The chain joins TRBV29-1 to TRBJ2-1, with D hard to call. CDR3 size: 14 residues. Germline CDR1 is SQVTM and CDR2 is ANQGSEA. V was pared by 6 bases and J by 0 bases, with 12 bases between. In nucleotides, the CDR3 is TGCAGCGTCGAACCCGATAGCTCCTACAATGAGCAGTTCTTC. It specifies CSVEPDSSYNEQFF.

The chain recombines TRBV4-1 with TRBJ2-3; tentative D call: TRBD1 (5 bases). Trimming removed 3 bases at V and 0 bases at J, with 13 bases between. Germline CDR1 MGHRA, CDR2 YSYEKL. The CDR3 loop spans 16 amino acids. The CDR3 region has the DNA TGCGCCAGCAGCCAGACGGCAGGGTTGAGCACAGATACGCAGTATTTT. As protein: CASSQTAGLSTDTQYF.

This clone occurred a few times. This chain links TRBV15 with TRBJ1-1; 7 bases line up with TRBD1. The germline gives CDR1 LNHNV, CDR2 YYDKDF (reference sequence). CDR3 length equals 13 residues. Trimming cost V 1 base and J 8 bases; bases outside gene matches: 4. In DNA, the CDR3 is TGTGCCACCAGCAGAGCCGGGACAGAGGAAGCTTTCTTT. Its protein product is CATSRAGTEEAFF.

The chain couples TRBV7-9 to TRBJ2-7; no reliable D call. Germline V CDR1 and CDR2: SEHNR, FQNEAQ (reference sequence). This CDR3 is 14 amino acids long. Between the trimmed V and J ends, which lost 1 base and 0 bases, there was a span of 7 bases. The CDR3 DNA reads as TGTGCCAGCAGCTTAGTCGCCAGCTCCTACGAGCAGTACTTC. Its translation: CASSLVASSYEQYF.

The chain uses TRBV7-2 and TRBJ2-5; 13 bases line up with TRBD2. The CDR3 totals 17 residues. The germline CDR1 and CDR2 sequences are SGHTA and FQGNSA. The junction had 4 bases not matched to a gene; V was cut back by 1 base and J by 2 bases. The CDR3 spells CASSLDETSGGQETQYF. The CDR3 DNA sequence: TGTGCCAGCAGCTTAGATGAGACTAGCGGGGGGCAAGAGACCCAGTACTTC.

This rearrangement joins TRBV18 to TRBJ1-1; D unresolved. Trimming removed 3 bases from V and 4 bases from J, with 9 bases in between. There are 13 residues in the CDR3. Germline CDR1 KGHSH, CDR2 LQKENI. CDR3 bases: TGTGCCAGCTCACCTTCACAGAGCACTGAAGCTTTCTTT. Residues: CASSPSQSTEAFF.

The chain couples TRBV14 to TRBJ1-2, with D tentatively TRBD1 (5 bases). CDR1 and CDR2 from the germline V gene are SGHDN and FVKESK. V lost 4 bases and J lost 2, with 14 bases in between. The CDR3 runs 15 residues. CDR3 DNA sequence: TGTGCCAGCAGCCCACAGGTCCTGTCCAACTATGGCTACACCTTC. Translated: CASSPQVLSNYGYTF.

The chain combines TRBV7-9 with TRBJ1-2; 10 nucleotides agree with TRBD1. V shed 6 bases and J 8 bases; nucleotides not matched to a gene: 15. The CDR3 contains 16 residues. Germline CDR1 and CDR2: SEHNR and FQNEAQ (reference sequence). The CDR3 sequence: CASSLATGGFGYGYTF. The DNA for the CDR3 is TGTGCCAGCAGTCTCGCGACAGGGGGCTTTGGGTACGGCTACACCTTC.

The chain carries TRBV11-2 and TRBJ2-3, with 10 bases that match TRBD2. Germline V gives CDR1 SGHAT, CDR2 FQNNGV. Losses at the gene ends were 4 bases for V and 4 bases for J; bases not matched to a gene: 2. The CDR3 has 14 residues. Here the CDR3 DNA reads TGTGCCAGCAGCTCGAGCGGGGGGGCAGATACGCAGTATTTT. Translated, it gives CASSSSGGADTQYF.

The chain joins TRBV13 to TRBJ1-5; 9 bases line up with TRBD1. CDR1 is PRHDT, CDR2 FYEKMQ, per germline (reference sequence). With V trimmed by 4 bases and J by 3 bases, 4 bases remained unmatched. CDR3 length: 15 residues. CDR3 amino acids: CASSSGTGNNQPQHF. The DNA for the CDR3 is TGTGCCAGCAGCTCCGGGACAGGGAACAATCAGCCCCAGCATTTT.

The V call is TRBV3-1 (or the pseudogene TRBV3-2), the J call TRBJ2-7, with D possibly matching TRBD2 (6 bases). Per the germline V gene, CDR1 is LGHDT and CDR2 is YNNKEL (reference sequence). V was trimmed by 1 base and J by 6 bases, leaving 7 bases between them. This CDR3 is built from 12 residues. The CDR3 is CASSQGTIEQYF. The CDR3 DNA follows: TGTGCCAGCAGCCAAGGGACTATCGAGCAGTACTTC.

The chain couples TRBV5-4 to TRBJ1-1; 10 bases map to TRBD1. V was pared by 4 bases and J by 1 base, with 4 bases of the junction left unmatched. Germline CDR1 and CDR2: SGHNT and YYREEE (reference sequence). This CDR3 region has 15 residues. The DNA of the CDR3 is TGTGCCAGCAGCCAAGGGACAGGGGCGAACACTGAAGCTTTCTTT. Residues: CASSQGTGANTEAFF.

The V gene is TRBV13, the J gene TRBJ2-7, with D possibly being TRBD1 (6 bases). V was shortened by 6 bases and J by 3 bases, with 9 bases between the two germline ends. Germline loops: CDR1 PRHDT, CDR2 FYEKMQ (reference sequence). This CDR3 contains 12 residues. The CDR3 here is CASRAGVYEQYF. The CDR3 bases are TGTGCCAGCAGGGCAGGGGTCTACGAGCAGTACTTC.

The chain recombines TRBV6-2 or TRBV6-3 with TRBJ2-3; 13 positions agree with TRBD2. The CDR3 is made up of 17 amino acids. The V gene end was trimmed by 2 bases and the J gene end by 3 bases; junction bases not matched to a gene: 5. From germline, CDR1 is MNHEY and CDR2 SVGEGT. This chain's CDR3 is CASSYPTSGGRTDTQYF. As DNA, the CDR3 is TGTGCCAGCAGTTACCCGACTAGCGGGGGGCGGACAGATACGCAGTATTTT.

The CDR3 reads CASSQSRTSGSREQFF. The CDR3 DNA follows: TGTGCCAGCAGCCAAAGTCGGACTAGCGGGAGCAGAGAGCAGTTCTTC. The chain links TRBV4-2 to TRBJ2-1; 13 bases are a match to TRBD2. V trimming: 2 bases; J trimming: 10 bases; junction bases outside the gene matches: 8. The CDR3 totals 16 residues. CDR1 and CDR2 (germline): LGHNA, YNFKEQ.

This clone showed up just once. DNA of the CDR3: TGTGCCAGCAGCCCTAGGGACAGCTTCTATGGCTACACCTTC. Amino acid sequence: CASSPRDSFYGYTF. The V and J genes are TRBV7-2 and TRBJ1-2, with 7 bases that match TRBD1. There are 14 residues in the CDR3. Germline CDR1 and CDR2: SGHTA and FQGNSA. V dropped 5 bases and J dropped 4; count of bases not matched to a gene: 7.